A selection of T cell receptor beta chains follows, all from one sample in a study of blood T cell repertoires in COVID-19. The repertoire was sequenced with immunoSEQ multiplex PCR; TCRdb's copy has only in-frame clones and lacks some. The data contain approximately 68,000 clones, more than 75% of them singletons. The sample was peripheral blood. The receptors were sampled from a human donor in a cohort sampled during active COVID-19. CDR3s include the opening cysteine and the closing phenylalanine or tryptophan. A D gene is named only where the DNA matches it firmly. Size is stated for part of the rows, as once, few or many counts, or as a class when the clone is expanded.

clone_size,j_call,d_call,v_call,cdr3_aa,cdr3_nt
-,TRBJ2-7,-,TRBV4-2,CASSQGAGSSYEQYF,TGTGCCAGCAGCCAAGGGGCGGGAAGCTCCTACGAGCAGTACTTC
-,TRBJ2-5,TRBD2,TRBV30,CAWSVFPAGRETQYF,TGTGCCTGGAGTGTATTCCCAGCGGGGAGAGAGACCCAGTACTTC
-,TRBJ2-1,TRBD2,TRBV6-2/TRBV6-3,CASSYSVAGGLNEQFF,TGTGCCAGCAGTTACTCGGTAGCGGGGGGGCTAAATGAGCAGTTCTTC
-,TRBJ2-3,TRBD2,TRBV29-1,CSVDSGGSTDTQYF,TGCAGCGTTGACAGCGGGGGAAGCACAGATACGCAGTATTTT
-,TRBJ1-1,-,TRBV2,CASSVSQGAPNTEAFF,TGTGCCAGCAGTGTGTCTCAGGGTGCCCCGAACACTGAAGCTTTCTTT
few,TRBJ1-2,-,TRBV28,CAGSGTTNYGYTF,TGTGCCGGGTCCGGGACAACGAACTATGGCTACACCTTC
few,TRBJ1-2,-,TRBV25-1,CASSKGVNYGYTF,TGTGCCAGCAGTAAAGGGGTTAACTATGGCTACACCTTC
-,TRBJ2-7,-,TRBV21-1,CASSKVSLREAYSYEQYF,TGTGCCAGCAGCAAAGTATCCCTCCGGGAGGCATACTCCTACGAGCAGTACTTC
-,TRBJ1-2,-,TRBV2,CASSETTGTNYGYTF,TGTGCCAGCAGTGAAACCACCGGGACAAACTATGGCTACACCTTC
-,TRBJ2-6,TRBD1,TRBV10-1,CASDDRVSSGANVLTF,TGCGCCAGCGATGACAGGGTTTCCTCTGGGGCCAACGTCCTGACTTTC
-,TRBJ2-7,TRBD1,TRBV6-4,CASSEGQGPTYEQYF,TGTGCCAGCAGCGAGGGACAGGGGCCAACCTACGAGCAGTACTTC
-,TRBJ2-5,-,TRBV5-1,CASSFVSGGRPRTQYF,TGCGCCAGCAGCTTCGTTTCAGGAGGGAGGCCTCGGACCCAGTACTTC
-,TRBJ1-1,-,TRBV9,CASSSLMNTEAFF,TGTGCCAGCAGTAGTCTTATGAACACTGAAGCTTTCTTT
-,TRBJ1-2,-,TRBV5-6,CASSLVQNRFRGYTF,TGTGCCAGCAGCTTGGTACAAAACAGGTTCCGCGGCTACACCTTC
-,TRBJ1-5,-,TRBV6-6,CASSYSRQTNQPQHF,TGTGCCAGCAGTTACTCCCGACAGACCAATCAGCCCCAGCATTTT
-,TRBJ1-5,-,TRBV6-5,CASTSEALGFQPQHF,TGTGCCAGCACCTCCGAAGCCCTCGGTTTTCAGCCCCAGCATTTT
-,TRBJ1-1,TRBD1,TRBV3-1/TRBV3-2,CASSQTGGRTEAFF,TGTGCCAGCAGCCAAACAGGGGGACGAACTGAAGCTTTCTTT
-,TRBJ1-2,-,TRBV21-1,CASMGQGEYGYTF,TGTGCCAGCATGGGACAGGGGGAGTATGGCTACACCTTC
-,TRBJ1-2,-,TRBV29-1,CSVEEANGYTF,TGCAGCGTTGAGGAGGCTAATGGCTACACCTTC
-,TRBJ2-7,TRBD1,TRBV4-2,CASSQELGGLSYEQYF,TGTGCCAGCAGCCAAGAATTAGGGGGCCTCTCCTACGAGCAGTACTTC
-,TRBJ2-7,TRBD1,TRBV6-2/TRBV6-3,CASSPLGTGILYEQYF,TGTGCCAGCAGCCCCCTCGGGACAGGGATTCTCTACGAGCAGTACTTC
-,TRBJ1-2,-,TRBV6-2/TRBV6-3,CASSYMAGRFYGYTF,TGTGCCAGCAGTTACATGGCGGGACGGTTCTATGGCTACACCTTC
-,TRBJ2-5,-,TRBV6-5,CASQLSPTQETQYF,TGTGCTAGCCAACTATCTCCTACTCAAGAGACCCAGTACTTC
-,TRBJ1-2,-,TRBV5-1,CASSGGGLDGYTF,TGCGCCAGCAGCGGCGGGGGGCTCGATGGCTACACCTTC
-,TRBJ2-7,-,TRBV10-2,CASSDVDNLYEQYF,TGCGCCAGCAGTGATGTAGACAACCTGTACGAGCAGTACTTC
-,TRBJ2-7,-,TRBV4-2,CASSQEGDWLYEQYF,TGTGCCAGCAGCCAAGAGGGGGACTGGCTCTACGAGCAGTACTTC
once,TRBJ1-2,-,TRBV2,CASTTLDSTYGYTF,TGTGCCAGCACTACCCTGGACAGCACATATGGCTACACCTTC
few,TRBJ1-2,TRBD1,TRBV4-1,CASSPQGAVYGYTF,TGCGCCAGCAGTCCTCAGGGGGCCGTTTATGGCTACACCTTC
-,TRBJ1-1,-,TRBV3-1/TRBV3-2,CASSQDPMNTEAFF,TGTGCCAGCAGCCAAGACCCAATGAACACTGAAGCTTTCTTT
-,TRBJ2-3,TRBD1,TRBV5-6,CASSLSRGHGTDTQYF,TGTGCCAGCAGCTTGTCCAGGGGGCATGGCACAGATACGCAGTATTTT
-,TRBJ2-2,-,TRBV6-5,CASLMEAGSTGELFF,TGTGCCAGCTTGATGGAAGCAGGGTCGACCGGGGAGCTGTTTTTT
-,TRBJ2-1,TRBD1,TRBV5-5,CASSPGQGVYLNEQFF,TGTGCCAGCAGCCCGGGACAGGGGGTCTACCTCAATGAGCAGTTCTTC
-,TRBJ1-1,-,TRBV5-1,CASNNLGVNTEAFF,TGCGCCAGCAATAATCTAGGGGTGAACACTGAAGCTTTCTTT
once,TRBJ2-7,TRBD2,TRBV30,CAWSVAGAYEQYF,TGTGCCTGGAGTGTAGCGGGGGCCTACGAGCAGTACTTC
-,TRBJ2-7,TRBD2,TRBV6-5,CASTGRGASTYEQYF,TGTGCCAGCACGGGGCGGGGGGCATCGACCTACGAGCAGTACTTC
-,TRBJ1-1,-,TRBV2,CASRPYRVGTEAFF,TGTGCCAGCAGACCCTACAGGGTTGGGACTGAAGCTTTCTTT
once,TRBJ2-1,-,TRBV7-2,CASSLGAPTLGNEQFF,TGTGCCAGCAGCTTAGGGGCTCCGACCCTGGGCAATGAGCAGTTCTTC
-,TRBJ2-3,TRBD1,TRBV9,CASSEDRSTDTQYF,TGTGCCAGCAGCGAGGACAGGAGCACAGATACGCAGTATTTT
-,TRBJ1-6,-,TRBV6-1,CASSEAGANSPLHF,TGTGCCAGCAGTGAAGCAGGGGCTAATTCACCCCTCCACTTT
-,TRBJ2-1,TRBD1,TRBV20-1,CSASRQGRLPFF,TGCAGTGCTAGTCGACAGGGGAGGCTCCCGTTCTTC
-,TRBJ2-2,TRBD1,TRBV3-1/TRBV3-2,CASTFGTGATGELFF,TGTGCCAGCACCTTCGGGACAGGGGCAACCGGGGAGCTGTTTTTT
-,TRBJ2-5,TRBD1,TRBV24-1,CATTGTGAHQETQYF,TGTGCCACCACCGGGACAGGGGCCCACCAAGAGACCCAGTACTTC
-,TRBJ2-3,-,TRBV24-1,CATSDPRADTQYF,TGTGCCACCAGTGACCCAAGAGCAGATACGCAGTATTTT
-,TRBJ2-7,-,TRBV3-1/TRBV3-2,CASSHDYGEQYF,TGTGCCAGCAGCCATGATTACGGCGAGCAGTACTTC
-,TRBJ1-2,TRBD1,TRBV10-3,CAITMDRAGSGGYTF,TGTGCCATCACGATGGACAGGGCGGGTTCGGGGGGCTACACCTTC
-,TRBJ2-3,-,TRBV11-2,CASSLWGRGDTDTQYF,TGTGCCAGCAGCTTATGGGGCAGGGGGGACACAGATACGCAGTATTTT
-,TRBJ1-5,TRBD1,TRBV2,CASRGGQGGFQPQHF,TGTGCCAGCAGGGGTGGACAGGGGGGATTTCAGCCCCAGCATTTT
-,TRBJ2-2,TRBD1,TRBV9,CASSSGTAKNTGELFF,TGTGCCAGCAGCTCCGGGACAGCGAAAAACACCGGGGAGCTGTTTTTT